Listed here is a single T cell receptor beta chain. Its antigen is not known. This CDR3 is built from 11 residues. Germline V CDR1 and CDR2: MDHEN, SYDVKM. V lost 6 bases to trimming and J lost 8 bases, with 10 bases between them. TCRdb's table, derived via immunoSEQ multiplex PCR, lists solely in-frame clones and lacks some. The sample contains about 33,000 clones, more than 70% of which appear only once. These data are taken from a study of OX40 agonist ivuxolimab in advanced cancers. General study points: Both blood CD4+ and CD8+ T cells showed clonal growth by week 6 at 0.1 to 3.0 mg/kg. Among the lowest peripheral clonal expansion occurred in 0.1-3.0 mg/kg partial responders.

The clonotype was recovered from an adult with an advanced solid tumor such as melanoma, head and neck, liver or kidney cancer. The input for sequencing was CD4+ or CD8+ T cells sorted from blood, taken in a trial of the OX40 agonist ivuxolimab. The chain uses TRBV28 and TRBJ1-1; TRBD1 might be the D (5 bases). The CDR3 here is CASRGRPEAFF. The CDR3 coding sequence is TGTGCCAGCAGGGGGCGTCCGGAAGCTTTCTTT.